This TCR beta chain was sequenced in a study of human T cells and chemical hapten exposure. Study details: Patients were given diphenylcyclopropenone on the scalp weekly across the approximately 22-week study.

Per germline, CDR1 ENHRY and CDR2 SYGVKD. V shed 2 bases and J shed 4 bases, with 6 bases lying between them. The CDR3 has 13 residues. TCRdb redid the calling of the RACE reads with MiXCR, one entry per CDR3 protein. Counted here are 75,000 to 100,000 distinct CDR3 sequences, approximately 9.3% occurring once; the ten biggest clones make up approximately 2.2%. Time point: patch test 2, 6 weeks after DPC sensitization. Treatment described: therapeutic diphenylcyclopropenone sensitization with weekly scalp DPC. This TCR came from a woman in her forties with alopecia areata. Some clones in this sample may be carry-over from other donors' samples. The J gene is TRBJ1-5, the V gene TRBV10-3; unclear D gene. The source material was whole blood, sampled in connection with sensitization to the hapten diphenylcyclopropenone (DPC). CDR3 sequence reads: CAISERTNQPQHF. The CDR3 nucleotides read TGTGCCATCAGTGAGCGGACTAATCAGCCCCAGCATTTT.